This T cell receptor beta chain was retrieved from a study of blood T cell repertoires in COVID-19. Overall study: Collection of acute and convalescent COVID-19 samples took place in the United States, Italy and Spain. PBMCs, B-cell-depleted T cells, or T cells provided the cDNA or gDNA that made up the material.

This clone was seen just once. In the authors' workflow: Amplification from reference gene primers served as the basis for estimated nucleated cell counts. Some clones are missing from TCRdb's copy, which holds only in-frame ones; the method was immunoSEQ multiplex PCR. The V and J calls and clone size are taken from that table; D and trimming were inferred from the DNA. The sample records about 300,000 clones, around 90% being singletons. J lost 6 bases, V lost 2 bases, and 5 bases had no gene match. The germline CDR1 and CDR2 sequences are MNHEY and SMNVEV (reference sequence). This CDR3 has 16 residues.

The chain is built from TRBV27 and TRBJ2-1, with 12 bases that match TRBD2. The sequencing sample was made of peripheral blood. The clonotype originates from a man aged 18 to 30 who had recovered from COVID-19. As DNA, the CDR3 is TGTGCCAGCAGTTTACTAGCGGGGGGGCAGAGCAATGAGCAGTTCTTC. Its protein product is CASSLLAGGQSNEQFF.